The present T cell receptor (beta chain) was sequenced within a study of T cell responses to AZD1222 COVID-19 vaccine. The V and J ends lost 7 bases and 5 bases, in that order; junction bases with no gene match: 3. This CDR3 is built from 13 residues. The V gene's germline CDR1 is LNHDA and CDR2 SQIVND (reference sequence). Study-wide results and limits: Two AZD1222 doses significantly raised spike-specific TCR breadth and depth over controls.

For this clone: Its antigen is still unknown.

The repertoire was sequenced with immunoSEQ multiplex PCR; TCRdb's copy has only in-frame clones and lacks some. Here the sample spans 95,000 to 100,000 clones, about nine tenths being singletons. The chain employs TRBV19 and TRBJ2-3, with 10 bases that match TRBD2. The specimen was peripheral blood, collected 28 days after the second AZD1222 dose. This receptor was obtained from an adult who received the AZD1222 COVID-19 vaccine. The CDR3, as DNA: TGTGCCAGTACAACTAGCGGGAAAGATACGCAGTATTTT. Translated: CASTTSGKDTQYF.